A few counts support the clone carrying this T cell receptor (beta chain). Its antigen is undetermined. 5'RACE with constant-segment primers built TCRalpha and TCRbeta cDNA libraries with UMIs. MiXCR was run by TCRdb on the 5' RACE reads, yielding one entry per CDR3 protein. There are about 360,000 distinct CDR3 sequences in the sample; about an eighth occur only once, and around a fifth lies in the top ten. The V and J ends lost 6 bases and 6 bases respectively, with 15 bases between them. Germline V gene lookup returns CDR1 DFQATT and CDR2 SNEGSKA (reference sequence). The CDR3 runs to 13 residues. The data stem from a study of T-cell memory formation after mild COVID-19. Study findings and constraints: Certain responding clones were present in pre-infection memory, suggesting participation of cross-reactive memory.

This TCR was recovered from a man aged 18 to 29 who had mild COVID-19 (a few samples of this study predate the infection). Cell type and time point are not known. V and J are TRBV20-1 and TRBJ2-1, with D maybe TRBD2 (7 bases). Sequenced: PBMCs or a T cell subset sorted from them (not recorded which). The CDR3 spells CSAPRGGLNEQFF. The CDR3, as DNA: TGCAGTGCCCCTAGGGGGGGCCTCAATGAGCAGTTCTTC.